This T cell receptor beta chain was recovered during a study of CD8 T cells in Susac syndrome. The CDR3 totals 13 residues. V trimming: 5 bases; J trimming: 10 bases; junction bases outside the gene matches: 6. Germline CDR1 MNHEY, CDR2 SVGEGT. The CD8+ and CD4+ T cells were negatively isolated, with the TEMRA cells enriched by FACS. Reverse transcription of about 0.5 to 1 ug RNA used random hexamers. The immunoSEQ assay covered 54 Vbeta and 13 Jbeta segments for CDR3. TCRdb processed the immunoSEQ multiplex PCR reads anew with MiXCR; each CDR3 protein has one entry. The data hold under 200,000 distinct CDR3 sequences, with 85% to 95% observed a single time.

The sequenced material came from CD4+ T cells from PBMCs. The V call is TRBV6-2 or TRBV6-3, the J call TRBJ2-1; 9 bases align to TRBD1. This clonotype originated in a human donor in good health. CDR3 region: CASSRTGAGEQFF. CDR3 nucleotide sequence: TGTGCCAGCAGTAGGACAGGGGCTGGGGAGCAGTTCTTC.